This T cell receptor beta chain is drawn from a study of T-cell reconstitution after alpha-beta-depleted transplantation in children listed by TCRdb under 2016. Turning to the overall study: T-cell immune reconstitution after TCRalphabeta/CD19-depleted allogeneic hematopoietic cell transplantation in children was quantitatively tracked in the study by means of TCR repertoire profiling.

Trimming removed 3 bases from V and 1 base from J; the gene matches leave 5 bases unexplained. Per the germline V gene (reference sequence), DFQATT is the CDR1 and SNEGSKA is the CDR2. The CDR3 spans 15 residues, from the cysteine through the phenylalanine. The only DNA kept is the CDR3, 45 bases in frame from the first base. The library came from PCR. For sequencing, an Illumina HiSeq 2500 was employed. Molecular barcoding was employed in the preparation of TCR libraries, with unique molecular identifiers being used to normalize TCRbeta repertoire quantification. TCRdb trimmed public reads at Q25 via fastp, called clones via MiXCR and kept in-frame beta chains. Each CDR3 protein gets just one entry, which takes the most common genes and DNA from the rows behind it. The sample data list approximately 350,000 distinct CDR3 sequences, and 13% of these were observed just once. The ten largest make up about 4% of the sample.

On this clonotype: Its antigen is not yet known. No clone much larger than this one lies a single base away; base qualities are absent.

This specimen was PBMCs, taken from the stem cell graft. The chain employs TRBV20-1 and TRBJ2-3, with TRBD1 matching 9 junction bases. The TCR sequence derives from a human donor who donated a stem cell graft to a child with Fanconi anemia. In nucleotides, the sequence is TGCAGTGCTAGGGGACAGGGCGGGGGCACAGATACGCAGTATTTT. It translates as CSARGQGGGTDTQYF.